This T cell receptor (beta chain) originates from a study of T cell repertoires in cytomegalovirus infection. Study-wide context: Signatures in public TCR beta sequences pointed to both CMV infection and matching HLA type.

The CDR3 contains 15 residues. Germline-derived CDR1 and CDR2 are SNHLY and FYNNEI. Trimming cost V 0 bases and J 0 bases, with 9 bases left between them. For this clonotype: Its cognate antigen is unknown.

TCRdb re-called the reads with MiXCR, one entry per CDR3 protein. In the table there are about 150,000 distinct CDR3 sequences, around 24% of which are singletons. Overall study findings and caveats: CMV carriers with the relevant HLA were identified by cumulative public TCR beta family frequency. There were HLA-C-restricted CMV-specific TCR beta clonotypes dominating the ex vivo response.

The specimen was PBMCs. The chain combines TRBV2 with TRBJ2-7; D not resolved. This sequence was found in a human donor in good health (CMV status not recorded). Some clones in this sample may be carry-over from other donors' samples. The CDR3 is CASSEAPGDSYEQYF. The DNA of the CDR3 is TGTGCCAGCAGTGAAGCCCCGGGTGACTCCTACGAGCAGTACTTC.